The entry below gives a single T cell receptor (beta chain) sequence along with its context. Its cognate antigen has yet to be identified. Per-base quality was not reported, and no clone a single base away is much larger than it. The data stem from a study of Graves' ophthalmopathy and Graves' hyperthyroidism (dated by TCRdb to the late 2010s). For the wider study: Peripheral blood samples were taken at the time of initial diagnosis, before any treatment was given. The study used TCR beta repertoire signatures to distinguish Graves' ophthalmopathy from Graves' hyperthyroidism and to predict progression to ophthalmopathy. In total, some 130 blood samples were TCR-sequenced: approximately 42 ophthalmopathy, under 80 hyperthyroidism and roughly 17 hyperthyroidism-to-ophthalmopathy patients. To explore V-J signatures that distinguish ophthalmopathy from hyperthyroidism, a discovery set of 100 patients was enrolled, made up of 40 to 45 with ophthalmopathy and around 57 with stable hyperthyroidism. An independent validation cohort comprised fewer than 20 hyperthyroidism patients and about 16 patients who later progressed from hyperthyroidism to ophthalmopathy. In six hyperthyroidism patients, T-cell repertoires of thyroid tissue and blood were compared. Once sampling was done, hyperthyroidism patients were given methimazole at a starting dose of 30 mg daily, while ophthalmopathy patients were given high-dose intravenous methylprednisolone. Overall study outcomes, separate from this receptor: In validation, the model predicted ophthalmopathy progression with about 70% sensitivity and approximately 78% specificity; around twelve predicted patients were CT-confirmed with GO in a median of around 6.5 months. In cross-validation, the 13-signature model distinguished ophthalmopathy from stable hyperthyroidism with 85% to 90% sensitivity and about 81% specificity, and in the test set the corresponding values were about 80% and 75%. Most expanded thyroid clonotypes with a frequency above 0.001 also appeared in blood, which suggests that blood repertoires may reflect the immune response in the thyroid. Sample size was not statistically predetermined, and group allocation was not concealed from the investigators.

For repertoire sequencing, TCR beta CDR3 regions were amplified from RNA transcripts. HTBI primers and the Qiagen OneStep RT-PCR kit were used in a first-round RT-PCR, which was followed by a second-round multiplex PCR, size selection and purification. Sequencing of the libraries was carried out on an Illumina HiSeq2000 in paired-end mode with 100 bp reads. In the paper's pipeline: Reads were processed with SOAPnuke, discarding reads with adapters, uncalled bases, mean Phred below 15, or no exact constant-primer or identifier match. High-quality paired reads were merged with COPE v1.2.5. Each unique nucleotide sequence was defined as a clonotype, and clonotypes were aligned to IMGT TRB V, D and J references with MiTCR v1.1. Only V-J combinations with frequency above 0.0001 were analysed, covering 99.2% of repertoires. For each V-J combination, a TCR clonal expansion and chaos score was defined as F50 clonal expansion divided by the chaos observed in the TCRdist matrix. Welch's t-statistics and random forest were used to reduce the features to about a dozen V-J combinations, which were then used as input to a naive Bayes classifier. The similarity between thyroid and blood repertoires was quantified using the Morisita-Horn index. TCRdb passed the public sequencing reads through fastp at Q25 and MiXCR, retaining productive beta sequences. Each entry is one CDR3 protein sequence, shown with its most common DNA and genes. TCRdb, not the original authors, processed these V and J calls. For this sample there are 600,000 to 950,000 distinct CDR3 sequences; roughly two fifths appear just once. The ten largest clonotypes hold about 40% of the sample.

Ophthalmopathy patients had moderately to severely active disease, Clinical Activity Score of at least 3, NOSPECS grade of at least 4, and disease duration under 3 months. Anyone with other autoimmune diseases, uncontrolled infections, pregnancy or lactation was excluded from the study. Clinical symptoms, serum thyroxine, TRAb, thyroid ultrasound and orbital computed tomography were used for diagnosis. PBMCs were isolated from about 10 ml of fresh peripheral blood by Ficoll-Paque density gradient centrifugation. Total RNA was extracted using Trizol reagent, and RNA quality was checked on an Agilent 2100 Bioanalyzer. According to the germline V gene (reference sequence), CDR1 reads LNHNV and CDR2 reads YYDKDF. V gives up 0 bases and J gives up 1 base, and the segment between their germline ends measures 14 bases. Spanning cysteine to phenylalanine, the CDR3 consists of 17 amino acids. Kept here is only the CDR3 DNA, which spans 51 bases and is read in frame from base 1.

The V gene is TRBV15 and the J gene is TRBJ2-3; TRBD2 is possibly the D segment (6 matching bases). The sequence derives from an adult man with Graves' ophthalmopathy. Sequences were obtained from peripheral blood. The DNA is TGTGCCACCAGCAGAGATGGGCGGGGCGCGGGCACAGATACGCAGTATTTT. Its protein is CATSRDGRGAGTDTQYF.